This section outlines one T cell receptor (beta chain) sequence together with its context. The antigen remains unidentified. Germline trimming cut 3 bases from V and 3 bases from J; bases unmatched to any gene: 7. Germline CDR1 SGHVS, CDR2 FNYEAQ. The CDR3 has 16 residues. The data stem from a study of siplizumab effects on memory and regulatory T cells. Study conclusions and caveats: Apparently key alloresponse contributors, naive T cells also seemed more diverse than memory cells.

Every sample had some 99,000 of its TCR templates assayed. Using immunoSEQ multiplex PCR, the repertoire was profiled, and TCRdb retains in-frame clones only, with some absent. The sample holds tens of thousands of clones, approximately 89% seen once. V and J are TRBV7-6 and TRBJ1-5, with 8 bases identical to TRBD1. This clonotype was sampled from a human donor in good health. The sequencing sample was made of Tregs sorted from blood. The DNA for the CDR3 is TGTGCCAGCAGCTTGACCCAGGGGGCGGCCAATCAGCCCCAGCATTTT. It is translated as CASSLTQGAANQPQHF.